Many counts were recorded for the clone carrying this T cell receptor (beta chain). Its antigen is currently unknown. All donors were healthy, and all were Caucasian. These data originate in a study of identical twins. Unique molecular identifiers were present on cDNA, and template switching added a universal primer site. TCRdb redid the calling of the 5' RACE reads with MiXCR, one entry per CDR3 protein. The profile covers 400,000 to 550,000 distinct CDR3 sequences, with roughly a fifth appearing a single time and about 0.91% taken by the ten largest. Study results and caveats: A lower insertion count was a feature of abundant cord blood beta clonotypes, with no such feature in memory repertoires.

The CDR3 spans 12 residues. Unmatched junction bases numbered 4, after V lost 6 bases and J lost 7 bases. The germline gives CDR1 SQVTM, CDR2 ANQGSEA. The sample was also reused in another study, on T cells expressing NK-cell markers.

This chain uses TRBV29-1 with TRBJ1-5; 9 bases are a match to TRBD1. The TCR sequence derives from a woman in her late teens or twenties in good health. The specimen sequenced was CD4+ T cells sorted from blood. CDR3 sequence reads: CSVSGQGQPQHF. CDR3 in DNA: TGCAGCGTAAGTGGACAGGGGCAGCCCCAGCATTTT.